A single sample gave rise to the 8 T cell receptor beta chains below, sequenced in a study of cytomegalovirus exposure and HLA in healthy donors. TCRdb keeps only in-frame clones here, not all; method: immunoSEQ multiplex PCR. The sample yields some 170,000 clones, 85% to 90% seen once. Sequenced material: PBMCs. The receptors derive from a woman in her 30s in good health and CMV-seronegative.

This clone was detected only once. The chain uses TRBV5-6 and TRBJ1-4; D gene unclear. Trimming shortened V by 6 bases and J by 4 bases, and 13 bases separated the two germline ends. The CDR3 is 14 amino acids. Germline-derived CDR1 and CDR2 are SGHDT and YYEEEE. This chain's CDR3 is CASNSWAYNEKLFF. The CDR3, as DNA: TGTGCCAGCAACAGCTGGGCCTATAATGAAAAACTGTTTTTT. The full variable domain, with the rest looked up from reference TRBV5-6 and TRBJ1-4, is DAGVTQSPTHLIKTRGQQVTLRCSPKSGHDTVSWYQQALGQGPQFIFQYYEEEERQRGNFPDRFSGHQFPNYSSELNVNALLLGDSALYLCASNSWAYNEKLFFGSGTQLSVL.

The V gene is TRBV23-1, the J gene TRBJ1-2; perhaps TRBD1 as D (6 bases). TRBV23-1 carries the ORF label, with uncertain function. The CDR3 totals 15 residues. Trimming pared 2 bases from V and 5 bases from J, leaving 15 bases between. DNA for the CDR3: TGCGCCAGCAGTCAACCTAGTGGACAGAAGTATGGCTACACCTTC. As protein: CASSQPSGQKYGYTF.

J is TRBJ1-2 and V is TRBV19; TRBD1 matches 8 bases. This CDR3 has 14 amino acids. Germline assignment: CDR1 LNHDA and CDR2 SQIVND (reference sequence). The V and J ends lost 4 bases and 4 bases, in that order; junction bases with no gene match: 5. The CDR3, as DNA: TGTGCCAGTAGTACTGCCCAGGGGGCCTATGGCTACACCTTC. This codes for CASSTAQGAYGYTF. The entire variable domain, with the rest obtained from reference TRBV19 and TRBJ1-2, is as follows: DGGITQSPKYLFRKEGQNVTLSCEQNLNHDAMYWYRQDPGQGLRLIYYSQIVNDFQKGDIAEGYSVSREKKESFPLTVTSAQKNPTAFYLCASSTAQGAYGYTFGSGTRLTVV.

As concerns this clone: The sample contains more than one DNA sequence encoding this CDR3. The chain uses TRBV6-5 and TRBJ2-7, with 7 bases lining up with TRBD1. V was pared by 0 bases and J by 3 bases, with 2 bases of the junction left unmatched. This CDR3 spans 14 amino acids. The germline gives CDR1 MNHEY, CDR2 SVGAGI. CDR3 nucleotides: TGTGCCAGCAGTTACTCGACAGGGAACTACGAGCAGTACTTC. This encodes CASSYSTGNYEQYF.

V usage is TRBV11-2 and J usage is TRBJ2-7; 7 bases fit TRBD2. Losses at the gene ends were 2 bases for V and 2 bases for J; bases not matched to a gene: 12. CDR3 length: 17 residues. Germline V gene sequence: CDR1 SGHAT, CDR2 FQNNGV. The CDR3 nucleotides are TGTGCCAGCAGCTTAATCTGGGGGGGTGAGCGTCCCTACGAGCAGTACTTC. Protein: CASSLIWGGERPYEQYF.

The rearrangement links TRBV27 to TRBJ1-6; 7 nucleotides match TRBD1. V lost 6 bases and J lost 4; bases outside the gene matches: 6. Germline CDR1 and CDR2: MNHEY and SMNVEV (reference sequence). The CDR3 has 15 residues. The CDR3 protein is CASSFGQEYNSPLHF. In DNA form, the CDR3 reads TGTGCCAGCAGCTTTGGACAGGAATATAATTCACCCCTCCACTTT.

The rearrangement links TRBV5-4 to TRBJ2-7; the D gene is possibly TRBD2 (7 bases). The CDR3 has 18 amino acids. Germline V lookup: CDR1 SGHNT, CDR2 YYREEE (reference sequence). V was pared by 0 bases and J by 2 bases, with 21 bases between. Here the CDR3 reads CASSLGGLAAGLTYEQYF. CDR3 bases: TGTGCCAGCAGCTTGGGGGGGCTAGCAGCGGGGCTTACCTACGAGCAGTACTTC.

This clone was recorded once. V usage is TRBV7-6 and J usage is TRBJ2-1, with 13 bases aligning to TRBD2. Germline-derived CDR1 and CDR2 are SGHVS and FNYEAQ. The J segment lost 2 bases and the V segment lost 5 bases, leaving 9 bases of the junction unmatched. The CDR3 sequence is 18 residues long. The CDR3 nucleotides are TGTGCCAGCAGCCCTCGAACTAGCGGGGGGGCCGCCTACAATGAGCAGTTCTTC. Its protein product is CASSPRTSGGAAYNEQFF.